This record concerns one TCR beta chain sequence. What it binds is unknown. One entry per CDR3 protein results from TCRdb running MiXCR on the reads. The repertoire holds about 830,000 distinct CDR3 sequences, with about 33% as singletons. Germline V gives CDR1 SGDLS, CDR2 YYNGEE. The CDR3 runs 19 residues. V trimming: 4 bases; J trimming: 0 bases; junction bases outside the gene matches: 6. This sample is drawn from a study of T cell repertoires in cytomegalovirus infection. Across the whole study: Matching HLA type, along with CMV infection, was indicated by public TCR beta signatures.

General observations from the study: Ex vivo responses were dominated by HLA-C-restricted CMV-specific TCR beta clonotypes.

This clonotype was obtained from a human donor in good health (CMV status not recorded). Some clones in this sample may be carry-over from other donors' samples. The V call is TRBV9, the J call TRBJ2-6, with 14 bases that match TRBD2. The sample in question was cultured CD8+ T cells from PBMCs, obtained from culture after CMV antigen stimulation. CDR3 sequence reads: CASSTRTSGGPSGANVLTF. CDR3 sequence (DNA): TGTGCCAGCAGCACCCGGACTAGCGGGGGGCCCTCTGGGGCCAACGTCCTGACTTTC. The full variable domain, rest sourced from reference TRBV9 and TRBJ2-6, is DSGVTQTPKHLITATGQRVTLRCSPRSGDLSVYWYQQSLDQGLQFLIQYYNGEERAKGNILERFSAQQFPDLHSELNLSSLELGDSALYFCASSTRTSGGPSGANVLTFGAGSRLTVL.